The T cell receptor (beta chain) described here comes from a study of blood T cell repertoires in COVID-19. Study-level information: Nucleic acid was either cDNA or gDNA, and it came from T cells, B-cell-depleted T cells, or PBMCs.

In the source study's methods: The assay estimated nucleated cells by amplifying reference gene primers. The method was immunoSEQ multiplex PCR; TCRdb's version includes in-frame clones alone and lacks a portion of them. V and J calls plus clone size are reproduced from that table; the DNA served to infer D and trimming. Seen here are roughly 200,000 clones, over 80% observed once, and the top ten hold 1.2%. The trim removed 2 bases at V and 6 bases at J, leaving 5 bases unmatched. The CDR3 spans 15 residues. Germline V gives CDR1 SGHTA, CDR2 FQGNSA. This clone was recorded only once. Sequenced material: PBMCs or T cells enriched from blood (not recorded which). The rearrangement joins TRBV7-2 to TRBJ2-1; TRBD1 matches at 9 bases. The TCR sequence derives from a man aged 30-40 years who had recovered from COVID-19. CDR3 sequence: CASSLTQGAFNEQFF. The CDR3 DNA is TGTGCCAGCAGCTTAACACAGGGGGCTTTCAATGAGCAGTTCTTC.